The next 20 T cell receptor beta chains were all read from a single sample in a study of blood T cell repertoires in COVID-19. TCRdb's table, derived via immunoSEQ multiplex PCR, lists solely in-frame clones and lacks some. The table shows just over 150,000 clones, with 70% to 85% occurring only once. Sequencing was performed on peripheral blood. These receptors came from a woman of 80 years or more with acute or convalescent COVID-19.

There are a few counts of this clone. J is TRBJ2-1 and V is TRBV11-2; weak D call: TRBD2 (5 bases). The CDR3 covers 15 residues. V lost 3 bases and J 2 bases, leaving 11 bases between the germline ends. Germline assignment: CDR1 SGHAT and CDR2 FQNNGV. In nucleotides, the CDR3 is TGTGCCAGCAGCTTTATCTCCGGGGCCTACAATGAGCAGTTCTTC. This sequence encodes CASSFISGAYNEQFF.

The rearrangement uses TRBV6-5 and TRBJ1-3; 7 nucleotides align to TRBD1. The J segment lost 7 bases and the V segment lost 4 bases, leaving 7 bases of the junction unmatched. The CDR3 covers 14 residues. Looked up from germline, CDR1 is MNHEY and CDR2 is SVGAGI. The CDR3 sequence: CASSFDRARNTIYF. CDR3 sequence (DNA): TGTGCCAGCAGTTTCGACAGGGCAAGGAACACCATATATTTT.

This clone appeared once. The chain links TRBV2 to TRBJ2-7; 9 bases agree with TRBD1. Germline CDR1 is SNHLY and CDR2 is FYNNEI. With V trimmed by 6 bases and J by 2 bases, 5 bases remained unmatched. The CDR3 consists of 14 residues. CDR3 sequence: CASRLGTGTYEQYF. The CDR3 bases are TGTGCCAGCAGGCTGGGGACAGGGACCTACGAGCAGTACTTC.

V and J are TRBV7-9 and TRBJ1-2; TRBD1 is a possible D gene (5 bases). The germline gives CDR1 SEHNR, CDR2 FQNEAQ (reference sequence). The CDR3 has 13 amino acids. V lost 1 base and J lost 9, with 12 bases in between. The CDR3 here is CASSLEAGRSYTF. CDR3 in DNA: TGTGCCAGCAGCTTAGAGGCAGGGAGGAGCTACACCTTC.

The rearrangement joins TRBV7-6 to TRBJ2-5; TRBD1 might be the D (6 bases). V lost 2 bases to trimming and J lost 5 bases, with 15 bases between them. The germline CDR1 and CDR2 sequences are SGHVS and FNYEAQ. The CDR3 has 15 amino acids. The DNA for the CDR3 is TGTGCCAGCAGCTTAACCCCCGGGACACGGGAGACCCAGTACTTC. Amino acid sequence: CASSLTPGTRETQYF.

The chain couples TRBV6-6 to TRBJ2-4; 9 positions match TRBD1. With V trimmed by 6 bases and J by 3 bases, 9 bases remained unmatched. The CDR3 contains 16 residues. Germline CDR1 and CDR2: MNHNY and SVGAGI (reference sequence). The CDR3 nucleotides read TGTGCCAGCAGAGGGACAGGGACCAAAGTCAAAAACATTCAGTACTTC. Translation: CASRGTGTKVKNIQYF.

A few counts support this clone. J is TRBJ2-1 and V is TRBV19, with TRBD2 identical over 12 bases. The CDR3 loop spans 16 amino acids. From germline, CDR1 is LNHDA and CDR2 SQIVND (reference sequence). Losses at the gene ends were 6 bases for V and 4 bases for J; bases not matched to a gene: 7. The CDR3 nucleotides read TGTGCCAGTAGGTGGCTAGCGGGAGGGCCATACAATGAGCAGTTCTTC. It codes for CASRWLAGGPYNEQFF.

The gene calls are TRBV4-3 and TRBJ2-5; 10 bases fit TRBD2. The trim removed 0 bases at V and 5 bases at J, leaving 9 bases unmatched. Germline lookup yields CDR1 LGHNA and CDR2 YSLEER. There are 17 residues in the CDR3. In DNA, the CDR3 is TGCGCCAGCAGCCAAGAGTGGGCTAGCGGGAGCCTGGAGACCCAGTACTTC. It specifies CASSQEWASGSLETQYF.

The chain is built from TRBV6-2 or TRBV6-3 and TRBJ1-5, with a weak D call TRBD1 (5 bases). In germline, CDR1 is MNHEY, CDR2 SVGEGT. V was shortened by 3 bases and J by 1 base, with 13 bases between the two germline ends. The CDR3 has 16 amino acids. DNA for the CDR3: TGTGCCAGCAGTTATGGGTCGCGGGGCAGCAATCAGCCCCAGCATTTT. It encodes CASSYGSRGSNQPQHF.

The CDR3 is CAISVAGGLTDTQYF. CDR3 sequence (DNA): TGTGCCATCAGTGTGGCGGGAGGGCTAACAGATACGCAGTATTTT. The chain joins TRBV10-3 to TRBJ2-3; TRBD2 matches at 9 bases. Germline CDR1 and CDR2: ENHRY and SYGVKD. This CDR3 spans 15 amino acids. The trim removed 4 bases at V and 3 bases at J, leaving 5 bases unmatched.

The chain combines TRBV29-1 with TRBJ1-5; 8 bases map to TRBD1. The CDR3 totals 14 residues. Losses at the gene ends were 5 bases for V and 4 bases for J; bases not matched to a gene: 7. CDR1 is SQVTM, CDR2 ANQGSEA, per germline. This CDR3 reads CSVWTGSLNQPQHF. The CDR3 DNA reads as TGCAGCGTTTGGACAGGGTCCCTTAATCAGCCCCAGCATTTT.

This clone was observed once. The V gene is TRBV12-3 or TRBV12-4, the J gene TRBJ1-1; perhaps TRBD1 as D (5 bases). V gave up 2 bases and J gave up 10 bases, with 11 bases separating them. The CDR3 totals 12 residues. CDR3 coding DNA: TGTGCCAGCAGTTTAATGGGGCAGGCAGCTTTCTTT. This codes for CASSLMGQAAFF.

The chain combines TRBV19 with TRBJ2-7, with 10 bases lining up with TRBD1. Germline loops: CDR1 LNHDA, CDR2 SQIVND (reference sequence). The CDR3 spans 15 residues. J gave up 3 bases and V 1 base, and 3 bases lay outside the gene matches. CDR3 DNA: TGTGCCAGTAGTATAGCGACAGGGGGCCACTACGAGCAGTACTTC. Its translation: CASSIATGGHYEQYF. The full variable domain, with the rest looked up from reference TRBV19 and TRBJ2-7, is DGGITQSPKYLFRKEGQNVTLSCEQNLNHDAMYWYRQDPGQGLRLIYYSQIVNDFQKGDIAEGYSVSREKKESFPLTVTSAQKNPTAFYLCASSIATGGHYEQYFGPGTRLTVT.

The chain uses TRBV7-9 and TRBJ2-1; no definite D call. The V gene lost 3 bases and the J gene lost 1 base, with 4 bases spanning the gap. CDR1 and CDR2 from the germline V gene are SEHNR and FQNEAQ (reference sequence). This CDR3 is 13 amino acids long. CDR3 protein: CASSFQSYNEQFF. The DNA for the CDR3 is TGTGCCAGCAGCTTCCAATCCTACAATGAGCAGTTCTTC. The whole variable domain, remainder taken from reference TRBV7-9 and TRBJ2-1, is DTGVSQNPRHKITKRGQNVTFRCDPISEHNRLYWYRQTLGQGPEFLTYFQNEAQLEKSRLLSDRFSAERPKGSFSTLEIQRTEQGDSAMYLCASSFQSYNEQFFGPGTRLTVL.

This sequence joins TRBV10-3 and TRBJ1-2, with TRBD1 identical over 10 bases. J was trimmed by 1 base and V by 10 bases; bases with no gene match: 3. The CDR3 spans 13 residues. Germline lookup yields CDR1 ENHRY and CDR2 SYGVKD. The CDR3 protein is CATRDRGNYGYTF. The DNA of the CDR3 is TGTGCCACAAGGGACAGGGGTAACTATGGCTACACCTTC.

This clone was counted once. The V call is TRBV7-9, the J call TRBJ2-1; no definite D call. V was pared by 5 bases and J by 6 bases, with 8 bases between. CDR1 and CDR2 (germline): SEHNR, FQNEAQ (reference sequence). This CDR3 region has 12 residues. CDR3 sequence: CASSRSGNEQFF. The CDR3 region has the DNA TGTGCCAGCAGCCGCAGTGGCAATGAGCAGTTCTTC.

The V call is TRBV7-2, the J call TRBJ2-7, with D unresolved. This CDR3 comprises 15 residues. Trimming cost V 5 bases and J 2 bases, with 16 bases left between them. From germline, CDR1 is SGHTA and CDR2 FQGNSA. This CDR3 reads CASSVQSRPPYEQYF. The CDR3 DNA is TGTGCCAGCAGCGTACAAAGCAGGCCACCCTACGAGCAGTACTTC. Combining the CDR3 with reference TRBV7-2 and TRBJ2-7 gives the whole variable domain GAGVSQSPSNKVTEKGKDVELRCDPISGHTALYWYRQSLGQGLEFLIYFQGNSAPDKSGLPSDRFSAERTGGSVSTLTIQRTQQEDSAVYLCASSVQSRPPYEQYFGPGTRLTVT.

CDR3 sequence reads: CAASRDLPGTNEKLFF. The CDR3 DNA reads TGTGCCGCGAGCCGGGATCTCCCTGGGACTAATGAAAAACTGTTTTTT. V usage is TRBV10-3 and J usage is TRBJ1-4; D is uncertain. Per germline, CDR1 ENHRY and CDR2 SYGVKD. V was trimmed by 11 bases and J by 2 bases, leaving 21 bases between them. This CDR3 has 16 amino acids.

Comment on this clone: This specimen includes other DNA sequences encoding the same CDR3. The chain joins TRBV18 to TRBJ1-1, with D maybe TRBD1 (5 bases). The CDR3 is made up of 14 amino acids. Germline loops: CDR1 KGHSH, CDR2 LQKENI. V was clipped by 1 base and J by 1 base, with 7 bases between them. CDR3 region: CASSPLRGNTEAFF. The DNA of the CDR3 is TGTGCCAGCTCACCACTAAGGGGGAACACTGAAGCTTTCTTT.

The J gene is TRBJ2-3, the V gene TRBV5-1, with 11 nucleotides matching TRBD2. With 4 bases clipped from V and 0 bases from J, the junction kept 10 bases outside the gene matches. Germline CDR1 reads SGHRS; CDR2 reads YFSETQ. The CDR3 runs 18 residues. CDR3: CASSDPGLADPSTDTQYF. DNA for the CDR3: TGCGCCAGCAGCGATCCGGGACTAGCGGACCCTAGCACAGATACGCAGTATTTT.